Sequencing of this TCR beta chain was carried out in a study of identical twins. Overall study results and limits: The study reached conclusions through statistical analysis that was cross-sectional, not following the same donors. Cord blood's abundant beta clonotypes had fewer insertions, unlike memory repertoires.

The CDR3 loop spans 12 amino acids. Trimming removed 5 bases at V and 10 bases at J, with 12 bases between. Per the germline V gene, CDR1 is SGHTA and CDR2 is FQGNSA. Carrying unique molecular identifiers, the cDNA also gained a universal primer site through template switching. MiXCR was run by TCRdb on the 5' RACE reads, yielding one entry per CDR3 protein. The profile shows hundreds of thousands of distinct CDR3 sequences, 15% to 20% of them singletons. In the case of this clonotype: Its antigen remains unidentified.

This same sample was also part of a study on T cells expressing NK-cell markers. This second report adds: For several experiments, T cell sorting was restricted to the alpha-beta TCR population by means of an anti-gamma-delta TCR antibody.

The sequenced material came from PBMCs. The rearrangement joins TRBV7-2 to TRBJ2-1; D is possibly TRBD1 or TRBD2 (5 bases each). The receptor was isolated from a young woman in good health. The CDR3 reads CASSTPWGEQFF. The CDR3 coding sequence is TGTGCCAGCAGCACCCCGTGGGGGGAGCAGTTCTTC.